This T cell receptor (beta chain) was profiled in a study of T-cell memory formation after mild COVID-19. As for the study in general: TCR clusters were largely donor specific.

CDR3 size: 15 residues. Trimming removed 3 bases at V and 1 base at J, with 12 bases between. UMIs and sample barcodes were carried by the TCR alpha and TCR beta cDNA libraries that 5'RACE produced using constant-segment primers. From the 5' RACE reads, TCRdb called clonotypes with MiXCR, one entry per CDR3 protein. The profile shows almost 250,000 distinct CDR3 sequences, over 15% of them singletons. Study-wide results and limits: Among contracting clones, CD4+ were mainly CM/EM and CD8+ enriched in EMRA.

Concerning this clonotype: The antigen is undetermined.

The gene calls are TRBV12-3 or TRBV12-4 and TRBJ1-1; TRBD1 is a possible D gene (5 bases). Sequencing used PBMCs or a T cell subset sorted from them (not recorded which). The origin of this receptor is an adult woman who had mild COVID-19 (a few samples of this study predate the infection). Cell type and time point are not known. The chain's CDR3 is CASSFTPGGNTEAFF. The CDR3 nucleotides are TGTGCCAGCAGTTTCACTCCGGGGGGGAACACTGAAGCTTTCTTT.